Each of the 17 T cell receptor beta chains below was sequenced from the same sample in a study of blood T cell repertoires in COVID-19 (dated by TCRdb to the early 2020s). Library construction relied on the immunoSEQ multiplex PCR assay. Here the immuneACCESS table is served through TCRdb, limited to in-frame sequences with V and J called. Missing clones are a known gap in these copies; in checked studies unresolved V genes cover under half, and the rest lacks a known reason. This sample is represented by about 480,000 clones; approximately 88% of them were singletons. Around 13% of the sample comes from the top ten. The sequencing sample was made of peripheral blood. The receptors were sampled from a woman in her forties or fifties with COVID-19, enrolled during active disease.

This chain connects TRBV6-1 to TRBJ2-2; unclear D gene. Germline V gene sequence: CDR1 MNHNS, CDR2 SASEGT. There are 14 residues in the CDR3. Trimming stripped 3 bases from V and 0 bases from J, with 5 bases between. The chain's CDR3 is CASSEASNTGELFF. As DNA, the CDR3 is TGTGCCAGCAGTGAGGCCTCGAACACCGGGGAGCTGTTTTTT.

This sequence joins TRBV19 and TRBJ1-1, with D perhaps matching TRBD1 (5 bases). Germline V gene sequence: CDR1 LNHDA, CDR2 SQIVND (reference sequence). The CDR3 sequence is 16 residues long. V lost 2 bases and J 0 bases, leaving 13 bases between the germline ends. The CDR3 DNA sequence: TGTGCCAGTAGTATAATCAGGGCACCAATGAACACTGAAGCTTTCTTT. It translates to CASSIIRAPMNTEAFF.

This rearrangement joins TRBV30 to TRBJ1-1; TRBD1 matches at 9 bases. Per the germline V gene, CDR1 is GTSNPN and CDR2 is SVGIG (reference sequence). This CDR3 contains 14 residues. The junction had 5 bases not matched to a gene; V was cut back by 2 bases and J by 4 bases. The chain's CDR3 is CAWSRDRVSTEAFF. CDR3 DNA: TGTGCCTGGAGTCGGGACAGGGTAAGCACTGAAGCTTTCTTT.

This chain uses TRBV20-1 with TRBJ1-1; 9 bases match TRBD1. The V segment lost 6 bases and the J segment 7 bases; nucleotides outside the gene matches: 12. Germline CDR1 reads DFQATT; CDR2 reads SNEGSKA (reference sequence). CDR3 length: 14 residues. The CDR3 sequence: CSASPGTGFGEAFF. The DNA of the CDR3 is TGCAGTGCAAGTCCCGGGACAGGGTTTGGTGAAGCTTTCTTT.

The chain employs TRBV5-6 and TRBJ1-4, with D possibly TRBD1 on 5 matching bases. The CDR3 covers 15 residues. Germline-derived CDR1 and CDR2 are SGHDT and YYEEEE. Trimming took 0 bases from V and 11 from J, leaving 17 bases between them. In DNA, the CDR3 is TGTGCCAGCAGCTTGGGTGGCTCAGGGAGGATGAAACTGTTTTTT. Translated, it gives CASSLGGSGRMKLFF. Complete variable domain (other parts from reference TRBV5-6 and TRBJ1-4): DAGVTQSPTHLIKTRGQQVTLRCSPKSGHDTVSWYQQALGQGPQFIFQYYEEEERQRGNFPDRFSGHQFPNYSSELNVNALLLGDSALYLCASSLGGSGRMKLFFGSGTQLSVL.

This chain links TRBV5-4 with TRBJ2-2, with TRBD2 identical over 8 bases. The CDR3 totals 15 residues. With 5 bases clipped from V and 3 bases from J, the junction kept 6 bases outside the gene matches. Germline V gives CDR1 SGHNT, CDR2 YYREEE (reference sequence). The CDR3 here is CASSKGTSDTGELFF. For the CDR3, the DNA is TGTGCCAGCAGTAAGGGGACTAGTGACACCGGGGAGCTGTTTTTT.

The V and J genes are TRBV5-8 and TRBJ1-1; 10 positions agree with TRBD1. The CDR3 consists of 16 residues. Germline V gives CDR1 SGHTS, CDR2 YDEGEE. V trimming: 0 bases; J trimming: 4 bases; junction bases outside the gene matches: 6. The CDR3 nucleotides are TGTGCCAGCAGCTTGGGACAGGGGGCGCGTCCCACTGAAGCTTTCTTT. As protein: CASSLGQGARPTEAFF.

The CDR3 DNA sequence: TGTGCCACCAGCAGATCCTGGACCGCCCGAGGGGCTTTCTTT. This sequence encodes CATSRSWTARGAFF. V and J are TRBV15 and TRBJ1-1; no firm D call. This CDR3 comprises 14 residues. V was trimmed by 2 bases and J by 11 bases, leaving 18 bases between them. The V gene's germline CDR1 is LNHNV and CDR2 YYDKDF (reference sequence).

This chain connects TRBV24-1 to TRBJ2-1; 10 bases match TRBD1. V was clipped by 1 base and J by 7 bases; unmatched bases: 3. Germline lookup yields CDR1 KGHDR and CDR2 SFDVKD. The CDR3 contains 15 residues. The chain's CDR3 is CATSDFGTGDNEQFF. Written as DNA, the CDR3 is TGTGCCACCAGTGATTTTGGGACAGGGGATAATGAGCAGTTCTTC.

The rearrangement joins TRBV3-1 (or the pseudogene TRBV3-2) to TRBJ1-1; D is perhaps TRBD1 (5 bases). V dropped 4 bases and J dropped 4 bases, with 13 bases sitting between them. The CDR3 sequence is 14 residues long. Germline V CDR1 and CDR2: LGHDT, YNNKEL (reference sequence). In nucleotides, the CDR3 is TGTGCCAGCAGCCGAACTAGGAGGGGCACTGAAGCTTTCTTT. It encodes CASSRTRRGTEAFF.

This chain uses TRBV19 with TRBJ2-2; D might be TRBD1 (5 bases). The CDR3 is 17 amino acids. Germline lookup yields CDR1 LNHDA and CDR2 SQIVND (reference sequence). Trimming took off 4 bases at V and 5 bases at J, with 20 bases between the two ends. CDR3 nucleotide sequence: TGTGCCAGTAGTACAGGACGGACAATGGTGAGGACCGGGGAGCTGTTTTTT. Translated, it gives CASSTGRTMVRTGELFF.

The V gene is TRBV28, the J gene TRBJ1-3; maybe TRBD1 (6 bases). Germline V CDR1 and CDR2: MDHEN, SYDVKM. Trimming removed 6 bases at V and 0 bases at J, with 12 bases between. This CDR3 spans 15 amino acids. The CDR3 region is CASSWGHSSGNTIYF. DNA of the CDR3: TGTGCCAGCAGCTGGGGGCATTCCTCTGGAAACACCATATATTTT.

The rearrangement links TRBV30 to TRBJ1-1, with D maybe TRBD1 (5 bases). The CDR3 is 13 residues long. V shed 4 bases and J shed 1 base, with 10 bases lying between them. CDR1 is GTSNPN, CDR2 SVGIG, per germline (reference sequence). CDR3 sequence: CAWNRRENTEAFF. The CDR3 DNA follows: TGTGCCTGGAACCGCAGGGAGAACACTGAAGCTTTCTTT.

This clone was counted once. V is TRBV7-2 and J is TRBJ1-2, with 11 bases lining up with TRBD1. Germline CDR1 SGHTA, CDR2 FQGNSA. The trim removed 1 base at V and 8 bases at J, leaving 6 bases unmatched. The CDR3 totals 15 residues. The DNA of the CDR3 is TGTGCCAGCAGCTTAGGAGGGGGGACAGGGGGAGGCTACACCTTC. Its translation: CASSLGGGTGGGYTF.

The chain has TRBV4-1 and TRBJ2-2; perhaps TRBD2 as D (5 bases). Between the trimmed V and J ends, which lost 1 base and 5 bases, there was a span of 14 bases. CDR1 MGHRA and CDR2 YSYEKL come from the germline V gene. The CDR3 length is 16 residues. The CDR3 loop reads CASSQARTGTTGELFF. In DNA form, the CDR3 reads TGCGCCAGCAGCCAAGCAAGGACGGGAACTACCGGGGAGCTGTTTTTT.

The chain has TRBV13 and TRBJ1-3, with 7 bases that match TRBD1. CDR3 length equals 15 residues. Germline V gene data show CDR1 as PRHDT and CDR2 as FYEKMQ (reference sequence). V lost 4 bases, J lost 4 bases, and 7 bases stayed unmatched. CDR3 nucleotides: TGTGCCAGCAGCTCTATGGACAGGACGGGAAACACCATATATTTT. Translating gives CASSSMDRTGNTIYF.

The CDR3 reads CASSPQGIGEAFF. CDR3 sequence (DNA): TGTGCCAGCAGCCCGCAGGGGATCGGTGAAGCTTTCTTT. The chain carries TRBV3-1 (or the pseudogene TRBV3-2) and TRBJ1-1; possible D gene TRBD1, 6 bases. The CDR3 contains 13 residues. The germline V gene has CDR1 LGHDT and CDR2 YNNKEL (reference sequence). The V end was cut by 4 bases, the J end by 7 bases, with 13 bases between.